This passage covers 8 T cell receptor beta chains from one sample sequenced in a study of cytomegalovirus exposure and HLA in healthy donors. Primers for the PCR totalled 60 Vbeta and 13 Jbeta. TCRdb's copy holds only in-frame clones and misses some; the assay was immunoSEQ multiplex PCR. Of roughly 97,000 clones listed, around a tenth are singletons. What was sequenced was PBMCs. The receptor set was obtained from a man between 35 and 55 years old in good health and CMV-seropositive.

The gene calls are TRBV9 and TRBJ2-1, with 9 bases matching TRBD2. Germline lookup yields CDR1 SGDLS and CDR2 YYNGEE. The CDR3 runs to 14 residues. With 3 bases clipped from V and 4 bases from J, the junction kept 2 bases outside the gene matches. CDR3 nucleotide sequence: TGTGCCAGCAGCGATAGCGGGAGTTACAATGAGCAGTTCTTC. Protein: CASSDSGSYNEQFF.

The sample holds a few counts of this clone. The chain carries TRBV5-1 and TRBJ2-1; 9 nucleotides align to TRBD2. The V gene end was trimmed by 0 bases and the J gene end by 4 bases; junction bases not matched to a gene: 5. This CDR3 has 16 amino acids. Per the germline V gene, CDR1 is SGHRS and CDR2 is YFSETQ. Written as DNA, the CDR3 is TGCGCCAGCAGCTTGGGCGGGAGGGCCTCGTACAATGAGCAGTTCTTC. As protein: CASSLGGRASYNEQFF.

This chain joins TRBV5-4 and TRBJ2-5, with a tentative D call TRBD1 (6 bases). The V end was cut by 4 bases, the J end by 1 base, with 11 bases between. Per the germline V gene, CDR1 is SGHNT and CDR2 is YYREEE (reference sequence). The CDR3 runs to 14 residues. DNA of the CDR3: TGTGCCAGCAGCACCCAGGGGATCCAAGAGACCCAGTACTTC. Protein: CASSTQGIQETQYF.

This clone occurred a few times. CDR3 in DNA: TGTGCTAGTGGCCCAAGGGAGGGCGCGGGCAATCAGCCCCAGCATTTT. Translation: CASGPREGAGNQPQHF. The rearrangement uses TRBV12-5 and TRBJ1-5; D gene uncertain. The CDR3 covers 16 residues. Per germline, CDR1 LGHNT and CDR2 FRNRAP. The V end was cut by 6 bases, the J end by 2 bases, with 17 bases between.

This clone was seen a few times. The J gene is TRBJ2-5, the V gene TRBV7-3, with 10 bases fitting TRBD2. Germline assignment: CDR1 SGHTA and CDR2 FQGTGA. This CDR3 spans 19 amino acids. The ends lost 1 base at V and 0 bases at J; junction bases unmatched: 11. The CDR3 region is CASSLNFGLADSYQETQYF. For the CDR3, the DNA is TGTGCCAGCAGCTTAAATTTCGGACTAGCGGACTCGTACCAAGAGACCCAGTACTTC.

The sample holds a few counts of this clone. The V gene is TRBV5-1, the J gene TRBJ1-2; D unresolved. This CDR3 region has 14 residues. Germline assignment: CDR1 SGHRS and CDR2 YFSETQ. Trimming took off 0 bases at V and 2 bases at J, with 8 bases between the two ends. This chain's CDR3 is CASSLADKNYGYTF. CDR3 in DNA: TGCGCCAGCAGCTTGGCCGACAAGAACTATGGCTACACCTTC.

The V call is TRBV7-9, the J call TRBJ2-5; 8 bases map to TRBD2. The CDR3 covers 17 residues. Germline CDR1 and CDR2: SEHNR and FQNEAQ (reference sequence). The V and J ends lost 5 bases and 4 bases, in that order; junction bases with no gene match: 15. CDR3 in DNA: TGTGCCAGCAGCCCAAGGGTATCCGGGAGGGTGGGAGAGACCCAGTACTTC. It encodes CASSPRVSGRVGETQYF.

This clone was recorded a few times. This rearrangement joins TRBV6-5 to TRBJ1-1; maybe TRBD1 (5 bases). The CDR3 loop spans 15 amino acids. Germline CDR1 reads MNHEY; CDR2 reads SVGAGI. Trimming stripped 6 bases from V and 4 bases from J, with 18 bases between. The CDR3 region has the DNA TGTGCCAGCAGCGCGGTTGTGGGGCTTGGCACTGAAGCTTTCTTT. This gives the protein CASSAVVGLGTEAFF.